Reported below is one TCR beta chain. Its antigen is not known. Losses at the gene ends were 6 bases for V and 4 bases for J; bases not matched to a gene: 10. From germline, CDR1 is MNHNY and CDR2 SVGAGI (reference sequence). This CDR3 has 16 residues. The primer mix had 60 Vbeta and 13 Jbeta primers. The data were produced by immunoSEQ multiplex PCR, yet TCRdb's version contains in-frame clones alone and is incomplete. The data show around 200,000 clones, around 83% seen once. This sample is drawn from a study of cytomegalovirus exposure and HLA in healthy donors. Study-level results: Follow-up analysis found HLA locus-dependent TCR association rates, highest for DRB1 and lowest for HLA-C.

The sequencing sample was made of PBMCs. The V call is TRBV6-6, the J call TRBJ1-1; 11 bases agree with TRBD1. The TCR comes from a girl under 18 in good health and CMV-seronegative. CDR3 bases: TGTGCCAGCAGGGAAAATGGACAGGGGGCGCCCACTGAAGCTTTCTTT. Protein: CASRENGQGAPTEAFF.